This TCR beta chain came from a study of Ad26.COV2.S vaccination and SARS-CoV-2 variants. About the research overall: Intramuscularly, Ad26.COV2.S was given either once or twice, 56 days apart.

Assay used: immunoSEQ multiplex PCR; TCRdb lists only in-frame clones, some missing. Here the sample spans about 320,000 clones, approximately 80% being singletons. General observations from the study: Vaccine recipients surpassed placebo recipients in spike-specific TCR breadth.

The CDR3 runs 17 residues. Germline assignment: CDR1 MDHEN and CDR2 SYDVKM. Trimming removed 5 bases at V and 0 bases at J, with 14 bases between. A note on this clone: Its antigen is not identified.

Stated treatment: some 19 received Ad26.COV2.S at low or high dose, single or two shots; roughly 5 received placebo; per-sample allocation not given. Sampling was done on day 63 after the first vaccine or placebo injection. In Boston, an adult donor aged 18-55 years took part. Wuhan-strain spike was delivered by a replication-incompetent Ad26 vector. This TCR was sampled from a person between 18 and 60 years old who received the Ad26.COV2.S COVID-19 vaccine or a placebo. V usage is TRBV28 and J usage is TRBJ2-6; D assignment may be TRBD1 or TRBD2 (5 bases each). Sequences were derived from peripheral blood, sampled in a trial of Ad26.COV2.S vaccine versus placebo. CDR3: CASSPPGRTSGANVLTF. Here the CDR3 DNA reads TGTGCCAGCAGTCCGCCGGGACGGACCTCTGGGGCCAACGTCCTGACTTTC. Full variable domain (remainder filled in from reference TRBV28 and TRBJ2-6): DVKVTQSSRYLVKRTGEKVFLECVQDMDHENMFWYRQDPGLGLRLIYFSYDVKMKEKGDIPEGYSVSREKKERFSLILESASTNQTSMYLCASSPPGRTSGANVLTFGAGSRLTVL.